This record concerns one T cell receptor beta chain sequence. Its target antigen remains unknown. Per-nucleotide qualities are absent, and no much larger clonotype sits a single base away. The sample comes from a study of T cells in localized non-small cell lung cancer (dated by TCRdb to about 2020). Broadly, across the study: T cell repertoires of a few hundred early-stage NSCLC patients were analyzed, with tumors being compared against uninvolved tumor-adjacent lungs. The cohort comprised around 250 treatment-naïve NSCLC patients with resected, localized lung tumors. Of the NSCLC patients, 129 were male and roughly 110 were female, and the mean age was about 69 years. Overall study results and their limits: A median of around 50 of the top 100 tumor clones turned up in the paired uninvolved adjacent lung, and approximately 30 of those clones also ranked among the top 100 of that same adjacent lung. Because of the exploratory design, TCR variables were selected using unadjusted p-values without false-discovery rate correction. Multi-region tumor sequencing was not performed, so intratumor heterogeneity could not be excluded. Uninvolved tumor-adjacent lung showed the highest T cell clonality, higher than tumor, which suggests more focused antigenic responses in the uninvolved tumor-adjacent lung. Higher blood T cell density associated with longer overall survival, while higher adjacent-lung clonality associated with shorter survival.

At diagnosis, peripheral blood, uninvolved tumor-adjacent lung and tumor were collected and were preserved as a mix of fresh-frozen and FFPE material. For TCR repertoire profiling, blood samples were analyzed in the form of peripheral blood mononuclear cells. The immunoSEQ Assay was used to sequence TCR beta CDR3 regions from DNA. Regarding the original processing steps: To compute T cell density, TCR beta template counts were normalized to usable DNA, which was estimated by amplifying housekeeping genes. Richness was estimated using the preseqR package, with extrapolation to 400,000 templates for PBMC samples and to 120,000 templates for tissue samples. Clonality was defined as one minus Pielou's evenness. Tissue-enriched TCRs were identified through differential abundance testing performed on productive amino-acid clonotypes, with a minimum total count of 5 and an alpha of 0.1. The Jaccard Index and the Morisita Overlap Index were used to quantify repertoire overlap between compartments. TCR beta CDR3s were clustered by GLIPH together with public tetramer-defined viral CDR3s, and at least three viral sequences plus V-gene enrichment were required for viral motifs. Held by TCRdb, this immuneACCESS table contains in-frame sequences only and omits some clones. Under half of the omission traces to an unresolved V gene where checked; the cause of the rest is unknown. Clonal size and the V and J genes are those of that table, whereas D and trimming came from the DNA. A total of more than 20,000 clones appear in this sample, about nine tenths of them only once. The leading ten clones occupy over 9% of the sample.

Sequenced here: PBMCs, sampled before any cancer treatment. The TCR comes from a man aged 35-75 years with stage II squamous cell lung carcinoma.

The encoded CDR3 is CASSGGRLAADTQYF. The sequence in DNA is TGTGCCAGCAGTGGGGGAAGGCTAGCGGCAGATACGCAGTATTTT. The chain uses TRBV6-1 and TRBJ2-3; 7 bases in between match TRBD2. The germline V gene yields MNHNS for CDR1 and SASEGT for CDR2. The CDR3 runs 15 amino acids, cysteine and phenylalanine included. The read is trimmed to its CDR3 DNA, 45 bases read in frame from base 1. Trimmed from V: 4 bases; trimmed from J: 4 bases; junction bases lacking a gene match: 8.